The 30 T cell receptor beta chains given below trace back to one sample, sequenced in a study of CXCR3-negative and CXCR3-positive naive CD8 T cells. General study findings and limits: TRB CDR3 hydrophobicity was greater in CXCR3-positive naive cells than in CXCR3-negative naive cells.

5' RACE that incorporated UMI labels was used to prepare the TRB cDNA libraries. TCRdb re-called the 5' RACE reads; every CDR3 protein appears as one record, without DNA. The sample has about 150,000 distinct CDR3 sequences. Their cognate antigens are unknown. The sequenced sample consisted of naive CXCR3+ CD8+ T cells from blood. Specified subset: CD45RO-CCR7+CD27+CD95- naive CD8+ T cells expressing CXCR3 (TNR3+). The receptors originated from a human donor in good health. Some clones in this sample may be carry-over from other donors' samples.

V gene TRBV5-5 combines with J gene TRBJ1-1. The germline V gene has CDR1 SGHKS and CDR2 YYEKEE (reference sequence). The CDR3 totals 14 residues. The CDR3 sequence is CASSPTPLNTEAFF.

The CDR3 here is CASTQGSAQPQHF. J is TRBJ1-5 and V is TRBV12-3 or TRBV12-4; TCRdb picks TRBD1, but there is no DNA to check that call. The CDR3 extends over 13 amino acids.

The chain links TRBV10-3 to TRBJ2-7. The CDR3 consists of 13 residues. Germline V CDR1 and CDR2: ENHRY, SYGVKD. CDR3 region: CAITHTETYEQYF.

This sequence joins TRBV5-5 and TRBJ2-7; TCRdb selects TRBD1, and the lack of DNA leaves this call unchecked. The CDR3 sequence is 16 residues long. Germline CDR1 reads SGHKS; CDR2 reads YYEKEE (reference sequence). The CDR3 spells CASSLVLGRATYEQYF.

The V gene is TRBV21-1, the J gene TRBJ2-5. TRBV21-1 has pseudogene status. The CDR3 has 11 residues. Here the CDR3 reads CASSKVWTQYF.

The chain employs TRBV7-6 and TRBJ2-1; TCRdb lists TRBD2, though no DNA is available to test this call. This CDR3 has 16 amino acids. Germline V gene data show CDR1 as SGHVS and CDR2 as FNYEAQ. The chain's CDR3 is CASSLLSGGQLDEQFF.

V gene TRBV12-3 or TRBV12-4 combines with J gene TRBJ2-5; TCRdb proposes TRBD2, but this gene call is untestable without DNA. CDR3 length: 14 residues. The CDR3 sequence is CASSRTSFQETQYF.

This chain joins TRBV5-1 and TRBJ2-1; TCRdb's D call, TRBD2, is unchecked because there is no DNA. This CDR3 has 16 amino acids. From germline, CDR1 is SGHRS and CDR2 YFSETQ. This CDR3 reads CASSATSGRAANEQFF.

The chain carries TRBV29-1 and TRBJ1-2; no DNA is available, so the TRBD1 call from TCRdb remains unchecked. This CDR3 region has 14 residues. Germline CDR1 is SQVTM and CDR2 is ANQGSEA. The CDR3 loop reads CSVDGGTGIYGYTF.

The CDR3 reads CASRDSGFSYNEQFF. The J gene is TRBJ2-1, the V gene TRBV27; TCRdb indicates TRBD2, and absent DNA this call remains unverified. CDR1 MNHEY and CDR2 SMNVEV come from the germline V gene (reference sequence). There are 15 residues in the CDR3.

J is TRBJ1-4 and V is TRBV5-1. Germline V gene data show CDR1 as SGHRS and CDR2 as YFSETQ. The CDR3 covers 16 residues. CDR3 sequence reads: CDSSLAGGATNEKLFF.

This chain connects TRBV27 to TRBJ2-1; TCRdb calls TRBD1, which cannot be checked without DNA. The germline gives CDR1 MNHEY, CDR2 SMNVEV (reference sequence). CDR3 length equals 15 residues. The CDR3 region is CASSPIGGAINEQFF.

CDR3 protein: CASSLVAGTDGYTF. The chain links TRBV12-3 or TRBV12-4 to TRBJ1-2; TCRdb's D call of TRBD1 is untestable without DNA. The CDR3 totals 14 residues.

This rearrangement joins TRBV7-8 to TRBJ1-2; TCRdb selects TRBD1, and the lack of DNA leaves this call unchecked. Looked up from germline, CDR1 is SGHVS and CDR2 is FQNEAQ. The CDR3 has 14 residues. This chain's CDR3 is CASSPRTGADGYTF.

The chain uses TRBV28 and TRBJ2-7; the D gene TCRdb calls, TRBD2, cannot be checked with no DNA. This CDR3 region has 15 residues. CDR1 is MDHEN and CDR2 is SYDVKM in the germline V gene. CDR3 region: CASRERTSGTREQHF.

V and J are TRBV6-6 and TRBJ2-7; TCRdb picks TRBD1, but there is no DNA to check that call. This CDR3 is built from 16 residues. The germline V gene has CDR1 MNHNY and CDR2 SVGAGI (reference sequence). The CDR3 here is CASRQTGAYDSYEQYF.

The V gene is TRBV5-6, the J gene TRBJ2-5. Germline V gene sequence: CDR1 SGHDT, CDR2 YYEEEE. The CDR3 runs 14 residues. This CDR3 reads CASSLQTVVETQYF. Combining the CDR3 with reference TRBV5-6 and TRBJ2-5 gives the whole variable domain DAGVTQSPTHLIKTRGQQVTLRCSPKSGHDTVSWYQQALGQGPQFIFQYYEEEERQRGNFPDRFSGHQFPNYSSELNVNALLLGDSALYLCASSLQTVVETQYFGPGTRLLVL.

The chain joins TRBV7-9 to TRBJ1-1; TCRdb's assignment of TRBD1 cannot be checked, as there is no DNA. From germline, CDR1 is SEHNR and CDR2 FQNEAQ (reference sequence). This CDR3 has 11 amino acids. The CDR3: CASSLQGKAFF.

The chain joins TRBV4-1 to TRBJ2-7; there is no DNA to check the TCRdb D call of TRBD2. The CDR3 is made up of 15 amino acids. Germline CDR1 MGHRA, CDR2 YSYEKL. CDR3 sequence: CASTAKASGGNEQYF.

The rearrangement uses TRBV4-1 and TRBJ2-1. The CDR3 consists of 14 residues. Germline loops: CDR1 MGHRA, CDR2 YSYEKL. CDR3 in amino acids: CASSQERGPSEQFF.

The chain recombines TRBV7-2 with TRBJ2-3; TCRdb lists TRBD1, though no DNA is available to test this call. Germline V CDR1 and CDR2: SGHTA, FQGNSA. The length of the CDR3 is 17 residues. The CDR3 is CASSLWGPPVLADTQYF.

V usage is TRBV29-1 and J usage is TRBJ1-5. Germline lookup yields CDR1 SQVTM and CDR2 ANQGSEA. The CDR3 has 13 amino acids. The CDR3 sequence is CSVSRGDFQPQHF.

The chain has TRBV28 and TRBJ1-1. The CDR3 has 13 amino acids. CDR1 is MDHEN, CDR2 SYDVKM, per germline. CDR3 loop: CAITPLEDTEAFF.

The gene calls are TRBV13 and TRBJ2-1; TCRdb's assignment of TRBD2 cannot be checked, as there is no DNA. The length of the CDR3 is 15 residues. From germline, CDR1 is PRHDT and CDR2 FYEKMQ (reference sequence). The CDR3 loop is CAGSPTSGRSNEQFF.

The V gene is TRBV14, the J gene TRBJ2-7; TCRdb designates TRBD1, a call that cannot be tested without DNA. Per germline, CDR1 SGHDN and CDR2 FVKESK. The CDR3 totals 18 residues. CDR3: CASSQGHYRDITGYEQYF.

The chain recombines TRBV9 with TRBJ2-1; absent DNA, TCRdb's TRBD1 call cannot be checked. The CDR3 runs 14 residues. Germline-derived CDR1 and CDR2 are SGDLS and YYNGEE. This CDR3 reads CASTHGTGYNEQFF.

V is TRBV28 and J is TRBJ2-5. Germline lookup yields CDR1 MDHEN and CDR2 SYDVKM. This CDR3 spans 13 amino acids. The CDR3 sequence is CASRAAMGETQYF. The full variable domain, its missing parts supplied by reference TRBV28 and TRBJ2-5, is DVKVTQSSRYLVKRTGEKVFLECVQDMDHENMFWYRQDPGLGLRLIYFSYDVKMKEKGDIPEGYSVSREKKERFSLILESASTNQTSMYLCASRAAMGETQYFGPGTRLLVL.

The rearrangement links TRBV4-3 to TRBJ2-7; TCRdb designates TRBD1, a call that cannot be tested without DNA. Germline V gene data show CDR1 as LGHNA and CDR2 as YSLEER. The CDR3 is 17 amino acids. This CDR3 is CASSQDSGTVKTYEQYF.

The V call is TRBV6-4, the J call TRBJ2-1; absent DNA, TCRdb's TRBD2 call cannot be checked. The CDR3 is 16 residues long. Per germline, CDR1 MRHNA and CDR2 SNTAGT. The CDR3 protein is CASSDRTSGEYNEQFF.

The chain joins TRBV5-6 to TRBJ2-2; TCRdb outputs TRBD1, but without DNA this stays unchecked. Germline loops: CDR1 SGHDT, CDR2 YYEEEE. The CDR3 is 16 amino acids. The CDR3 here is CASSLRWGSNTGELFF.